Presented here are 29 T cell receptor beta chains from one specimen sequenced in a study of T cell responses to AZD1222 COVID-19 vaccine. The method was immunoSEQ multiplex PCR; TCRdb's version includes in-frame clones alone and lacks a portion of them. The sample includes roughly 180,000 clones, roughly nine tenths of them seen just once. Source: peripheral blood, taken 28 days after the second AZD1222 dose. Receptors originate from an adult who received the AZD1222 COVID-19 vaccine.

The CDR3 DNA is TGTGCCAGCTCACCGCTTAGGGGCGGAGAGACCCAGTACTTC. This codes for CASSPLRGGETQYF. The chain combines TRBV18 with TRBJ2-5, with D possibly being TRBD1 (5 bases). The V and J ends lost 3 bases and 4 bases respectively, with 12 bases between them. The CDR3 is made up of 14 amino acids. In germline, CDR1 is KGHSH, CDR2 LQKENI.

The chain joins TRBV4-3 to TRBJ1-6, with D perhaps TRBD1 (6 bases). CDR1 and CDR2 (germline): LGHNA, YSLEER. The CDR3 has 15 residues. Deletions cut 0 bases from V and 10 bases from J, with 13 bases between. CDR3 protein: CASSQDLGRGSPLHF. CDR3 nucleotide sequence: TGCGCCAGCAGCCAAGATCTGGGGAGGGGGTCACCCCTCCACTTT.

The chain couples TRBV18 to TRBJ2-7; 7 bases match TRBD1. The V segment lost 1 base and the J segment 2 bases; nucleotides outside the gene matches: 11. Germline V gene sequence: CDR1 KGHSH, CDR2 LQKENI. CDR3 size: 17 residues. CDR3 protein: CASSPRDSDRSPYEQYF. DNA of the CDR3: TGTGCCAGCTCACCACGAGACTCGGACAGGTCCCCCTACGAGCAGTACTTC.

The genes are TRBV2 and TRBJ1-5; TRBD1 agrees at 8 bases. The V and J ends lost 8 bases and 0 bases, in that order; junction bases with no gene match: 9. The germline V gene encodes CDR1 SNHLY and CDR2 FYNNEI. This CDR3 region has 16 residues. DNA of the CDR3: TGTGCCAGCTCCGGCGGGACAGGTGATAGCAATCAGCCCCAGCATTTT. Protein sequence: CASSGGTGDSNQPQHF. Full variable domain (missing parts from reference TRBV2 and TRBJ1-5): EPEVTQTPSHQVTQMGQEVILRCVPISNHLYFYWYRQILGQKVEFLVSFYNNEISEKSEIFDDQFSVERPDGSNFTLKIRSTKLEDSAMYFCASSGGTGDSNQPQHFGDGTRLSIL.

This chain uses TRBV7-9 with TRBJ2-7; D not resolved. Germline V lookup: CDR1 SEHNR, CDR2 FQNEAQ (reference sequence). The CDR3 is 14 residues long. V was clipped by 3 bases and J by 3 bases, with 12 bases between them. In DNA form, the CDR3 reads TGTGCCAGCAGCTTGGAAGGAACATTCTACGAGCAGTACTTC. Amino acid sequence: CASSLEGTFYEQYF.

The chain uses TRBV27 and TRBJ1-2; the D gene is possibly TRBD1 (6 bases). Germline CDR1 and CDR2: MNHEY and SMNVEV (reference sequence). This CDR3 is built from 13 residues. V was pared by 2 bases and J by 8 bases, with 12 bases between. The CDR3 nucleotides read TGTGCCAGCAGTTTAGTCAGGGGAGGGGGCTACACCTTC. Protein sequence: CASSLVRGGGYTF.

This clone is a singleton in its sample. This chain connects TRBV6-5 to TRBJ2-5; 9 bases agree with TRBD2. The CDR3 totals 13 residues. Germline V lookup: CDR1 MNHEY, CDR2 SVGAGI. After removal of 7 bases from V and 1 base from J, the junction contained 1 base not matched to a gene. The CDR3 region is CASKTSGQETQYF. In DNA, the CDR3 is TGTGCCAGCAAGACTAGCGGCCAAGAGACCCAGTACTTC.

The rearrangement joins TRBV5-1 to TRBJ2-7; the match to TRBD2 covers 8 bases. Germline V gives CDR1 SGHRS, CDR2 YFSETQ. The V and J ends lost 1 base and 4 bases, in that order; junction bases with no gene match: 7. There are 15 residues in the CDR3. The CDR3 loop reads CASSLRDQREYEQYF. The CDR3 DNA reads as TGCGCCAGCAGCTTGAGGGACCAGCGGGAGTACGAGCAGTACTTC.

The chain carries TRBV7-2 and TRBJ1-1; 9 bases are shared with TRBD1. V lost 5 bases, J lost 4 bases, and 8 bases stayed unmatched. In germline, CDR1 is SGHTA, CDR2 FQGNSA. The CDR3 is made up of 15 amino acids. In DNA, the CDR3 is TGTGCCAGCAGCCAGCAGACAGGGGGTGGCACTGAAGCTTTCTTT. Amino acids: CASSQQTGGGTEAFF.

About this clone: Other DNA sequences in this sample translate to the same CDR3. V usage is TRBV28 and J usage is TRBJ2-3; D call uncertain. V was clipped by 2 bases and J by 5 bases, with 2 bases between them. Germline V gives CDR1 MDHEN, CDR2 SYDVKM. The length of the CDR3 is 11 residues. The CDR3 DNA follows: TGTGCCAGCAGTTTAGAAGATACGCAGTATTTT. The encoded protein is CASSLEDTQYF.

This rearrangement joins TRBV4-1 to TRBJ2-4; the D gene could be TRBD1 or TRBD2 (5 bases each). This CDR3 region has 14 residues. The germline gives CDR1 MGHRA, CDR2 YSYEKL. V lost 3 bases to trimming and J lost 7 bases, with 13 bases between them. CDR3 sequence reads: CASSHRDDGNIQYF. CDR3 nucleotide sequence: TGCGCCAGCAGCCACAGGGACGATGGGAACATTCAGTACTTC.

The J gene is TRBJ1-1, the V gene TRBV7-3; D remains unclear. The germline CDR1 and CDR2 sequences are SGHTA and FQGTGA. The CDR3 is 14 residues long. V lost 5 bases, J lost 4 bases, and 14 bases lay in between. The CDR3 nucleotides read TGTGCCAGCAGCCCCGGCCATGGTAGCACTGAAGCTTTCTTT. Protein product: CASSPGHGSTEAFF.

The CDR3 bases are TGTGCCAGCAGGGATTCTAATTCACCCCTCCACTTT. This gives the protein CASRDSNSPLHF. The rearrangement uses TRBV6-5 and TRBJ1-6; D remains ambiguous. The CDR3 consists of 12 residues. Germline V gene data show CDR1 as MNHEY and CDR2 as SVGAGI. The V end lost 6 bases, the J end lost 6 bases, and 6 bases lay between the germline ends.

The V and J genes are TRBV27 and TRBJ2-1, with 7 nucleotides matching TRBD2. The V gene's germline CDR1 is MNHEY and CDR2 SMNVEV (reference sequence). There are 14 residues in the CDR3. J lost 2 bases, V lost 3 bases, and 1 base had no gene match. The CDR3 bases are TGTGCCAGCAGTTTCGGGAGGACCTACAATGAGCAGTTCTTC. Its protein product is CASSFGRTYNEQFF.

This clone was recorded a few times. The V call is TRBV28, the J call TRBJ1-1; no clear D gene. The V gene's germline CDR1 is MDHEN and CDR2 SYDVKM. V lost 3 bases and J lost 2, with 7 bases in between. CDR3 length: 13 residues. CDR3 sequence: CASSFSVNTEAFF. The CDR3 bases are TGTGCCAGCAGTTTTTCGGTAAACACTGAAGCTTTCTTT.

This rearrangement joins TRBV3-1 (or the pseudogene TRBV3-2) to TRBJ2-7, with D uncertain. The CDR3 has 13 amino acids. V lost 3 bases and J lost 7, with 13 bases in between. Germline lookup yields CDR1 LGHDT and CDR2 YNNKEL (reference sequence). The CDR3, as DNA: TGTGCCAGCAGCCAGGATTTAGGTACAGAGCAGTACTTC. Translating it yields CASSQDLGTEQYF.

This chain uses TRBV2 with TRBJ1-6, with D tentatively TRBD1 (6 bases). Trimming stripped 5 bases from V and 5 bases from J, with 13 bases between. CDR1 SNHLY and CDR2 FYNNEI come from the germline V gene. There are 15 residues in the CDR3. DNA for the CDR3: TGTGCCAGCAGTCTCTGGACAGATAATAATTCACCCCTCCACTTT. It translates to CASSLWTDNNSPLHF.

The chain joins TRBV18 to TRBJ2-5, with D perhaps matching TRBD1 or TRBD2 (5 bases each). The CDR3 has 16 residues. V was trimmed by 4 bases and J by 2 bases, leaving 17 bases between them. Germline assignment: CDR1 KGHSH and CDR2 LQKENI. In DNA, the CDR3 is TGTGCCAGCTCACTCACTTTACCAGGGACGCAAGAGACCCAGTACTTC. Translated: CASSLTLPGTQETQYF.

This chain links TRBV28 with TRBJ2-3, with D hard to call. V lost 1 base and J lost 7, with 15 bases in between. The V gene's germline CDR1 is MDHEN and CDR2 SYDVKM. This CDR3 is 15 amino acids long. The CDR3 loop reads CASSLSRDNQNTQYF. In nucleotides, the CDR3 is TGTGCCAGCAGTTTATCTCGCGACAACCAAAATACGCAGTATTTT.

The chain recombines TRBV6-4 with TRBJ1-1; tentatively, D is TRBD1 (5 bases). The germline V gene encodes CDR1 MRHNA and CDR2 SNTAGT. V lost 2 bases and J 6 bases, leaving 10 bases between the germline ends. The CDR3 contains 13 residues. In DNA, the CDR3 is TGTGCCAGCAGTGACCTCCGGGACTCTGAAGCTTTCTTT. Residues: CASSDLRDSEAFF.

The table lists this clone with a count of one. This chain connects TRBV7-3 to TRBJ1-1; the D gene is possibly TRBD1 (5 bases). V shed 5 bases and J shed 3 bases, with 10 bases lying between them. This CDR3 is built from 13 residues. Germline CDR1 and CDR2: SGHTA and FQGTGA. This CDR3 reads CASSRGRDTEAFF. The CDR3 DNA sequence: TGTGCCAGCAGCCGAGGCAGGGACACTGAAGCTTTCTTT.

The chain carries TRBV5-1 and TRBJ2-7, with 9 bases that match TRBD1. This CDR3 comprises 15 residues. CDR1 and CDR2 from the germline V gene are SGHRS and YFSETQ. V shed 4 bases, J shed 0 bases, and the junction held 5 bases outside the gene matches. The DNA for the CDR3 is TGCGCCAGCAGCGCCGGGACAGGGAGCTCCTACGAGCAGTACTTC. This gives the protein CASSAGTGSSYEQYF.

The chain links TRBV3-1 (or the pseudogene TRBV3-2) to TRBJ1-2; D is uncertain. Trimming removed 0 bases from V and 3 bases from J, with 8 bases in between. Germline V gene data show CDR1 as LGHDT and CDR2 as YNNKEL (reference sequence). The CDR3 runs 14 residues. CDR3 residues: CASSQDLPDYGYTF. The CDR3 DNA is TGTGCCAGCAGCCAAGATCTACCAGACTATGGCTACACCTTC.

CDR3 region: CASSVGQMETQYF. In DNA form, the CDR3 reads TGTGCCAGCAGCGTAGGTCAGATGGAGACCCAGTACTTC. The J gene is TRBJ2-5, the V gene TRBV9; no clear D gene. This CDR3 is 13 amino acids long. V lost 0 bases and J 5 bases, leaving 8 bases between the germline ends. The germline CDR1 and CDR2 sequences are SGDLS and YYNGEE.

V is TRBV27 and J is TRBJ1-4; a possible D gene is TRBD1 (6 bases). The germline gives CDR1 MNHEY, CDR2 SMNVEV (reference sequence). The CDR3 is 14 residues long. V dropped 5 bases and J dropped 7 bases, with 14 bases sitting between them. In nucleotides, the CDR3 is TGTGCCAGCAGTGGGCGCAGGGGTGGTGAAAAACTGTTTTTT. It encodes CASSGRRGGEKLFF.

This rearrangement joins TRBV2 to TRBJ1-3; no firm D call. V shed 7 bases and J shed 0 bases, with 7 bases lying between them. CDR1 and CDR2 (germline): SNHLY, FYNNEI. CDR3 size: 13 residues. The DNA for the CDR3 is TGTGCCAGCAAAAGGGTCTCTGGAAACACCATATATTTT. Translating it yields CASKRVSGNTIYF.

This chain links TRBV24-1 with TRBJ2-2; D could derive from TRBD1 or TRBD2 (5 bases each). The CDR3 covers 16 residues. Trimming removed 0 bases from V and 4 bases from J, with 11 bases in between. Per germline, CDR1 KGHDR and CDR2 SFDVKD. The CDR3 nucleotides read TGTGCCACCAGTGATTTGCAGCCGGGGACCACCGGGGAGCTGTTTTTT. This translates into CATSDLQPGTTGELFF.

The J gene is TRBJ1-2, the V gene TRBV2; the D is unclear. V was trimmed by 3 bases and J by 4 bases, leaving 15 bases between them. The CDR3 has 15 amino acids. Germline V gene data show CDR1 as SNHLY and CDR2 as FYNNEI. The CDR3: CASSEVEGPVYGYTF. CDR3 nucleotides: TGTGCCAGCAGTGAGGTGGAGGGCCCCGTCTATGGCTACACCTTC.

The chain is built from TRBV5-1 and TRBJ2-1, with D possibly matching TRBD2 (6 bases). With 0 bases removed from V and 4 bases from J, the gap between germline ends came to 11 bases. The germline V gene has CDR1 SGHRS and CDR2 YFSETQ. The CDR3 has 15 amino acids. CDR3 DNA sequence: TGCGCCAGCAGCTTGGGTAGGGAGGTTTACAATGAGCAGTTCTTC. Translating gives CASSLGREVYNEQFF. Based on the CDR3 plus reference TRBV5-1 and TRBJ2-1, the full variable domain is KAGVTQTPRYLIKTRGQQVTLSCSPISGHRSVSWYQQTPGQGLQFLFEYFSETQRNKGNFPGRFSGRQFSNSRSEMNVSTLELGDSALYLCASSLGREVYNEQFFGPGTRLTVL.